The 9 T cell receptor beta chains reported below all come from one sample, sequenced in a study of PD-1 blockade in classical Hodgkin lymphoma (TCRdb year 2020). The meaning of the sample's time point label: cycle 4 day 1 (C4D1), after more than 5 weeks of nivolumab. Relapse after autologous stem cell transplantation had occurred in all trial patients, and cohorts A, B and C were distinguished by prior brentuximab vedotin exposure. Receptors were amplified or captured by the immunoSEQ multiplex PCR assay. Drawn from immuneACCESS, this table holds only the in-frame rearrangements with V and J called that TCRdb kept. Clones are partly lost; checked studies trace under half to an unresolved V gene and leave the rest unexplained. This sample gives tens of thousands of clones in total; roughly three quarters of them show up just once. The top ten clones comprise over 15% of the sample. The sequencing used peripheral blood mononuclear cells (PBMCs), collected before the fourth cycle of nivolumab. The receptors were sampled from a human donor with classical Hodgkin lymphoma.

The V and J genes are TRBV6-6 and TRBJ1-3; no reliable D call. Trimming took off 7 bases at V and 1 base at J, with 2 bases between the two ends. The CDR3 length is 11 residues. Looked up from germline, CDR1 is MNHNY and CDR2 is SVGAGI (reference sequence). CDR3 residues: CASKSGNTIYF. The CDR3 coding sequence is TGTGCCAGCAAGTCTGGAAACACCATATATTTT.

About this clone itself: At one end the junction does not follow the germline gene, possibly because of a read error. The CDR3 loop reads CASIQWRGRGDSLIF. As DNA, the CDR3 is TGTGCCAGCATCCAGTGGAGGGGGCGGGGGGACTCCCTGATCTTC. The gene calls are TRBV2 and TRBJ2-1, with TRBD2 as a possible D gene (8 bases). The CDR3 consists of 15 residues. The V gene's germline CDR1 is SNHLY and CDR2 FYNNEI.

This chain connects TRBV10-3 to TRBJ2-3; TRBD2 agrees at 11 bases. The CDR3 loop spans 16 amino acids. With 5 bases clipped from V and 2 bases from J, the junction kept 6 bases outside the gene matches. CDR1 and CDR2 from the germline V gene are ENHRY and SYGVKD. The DNA of the CDR3 is TGTGCCATCAGTTTACTAGCGGGAGCGGCCACAGATACGCAGTATTTT. This codes for CAISLLAGAATDTQYF.

The chain couples TRBV29-1 to TRBJ2-7, with 8 bases fitting TRBD1. The CDR3 has 14 amino acids. The junction had 10 bases not matched to a gene; V was cut back by 7 bases and J by 2 bases. Germline loops: CDR1 SQVTM, CDR2 ANQGSEA. This chain's CDR3 is CSALRQGTTYEQYF. The CDR3, as DNA: TGCAGCGCCCTAAGACAGGGGACAACCTACGAGCAGTACTTC.

The genes are TRBV29-1 and TRBJ2-5; a weak D match, TRBD2 (6 bases). Germline values: CDR1 SQVTM, CDR2 ANQGSEA. The germline V and J ends were trimmed by 3 bases and 8 bases, with 16 bases remaining between them. The CDR3 is 13 amino acids. The CDR3 spells CSVDREVFRTQYF. The CDR3 DNA reads as TGCAGCGTTGACAGGGAGGTTTTTCGAACCCAGTACTTC. Combining the CDR3 with reference TRBV29-1 and TRBJ2-5 gives the whole variable domain SAVISQKPSRDICQRGTSLTIQCQVDSQVTMMFWYRQQPGQSLTLIATANQGSEATYESGFVIDKFPISRPNLTFSTLTVSNMSPEDSSIYLCSVDREVFRTQYFGPGTRLLVL.

The rearrangement joins TRBV11-3 to TRBJ2-7, with D uncertain. Germline V gives CDR1 SGHNT, CDR2 YENEEA. CDR3 length equals 14 residues. Trimming shortened V by 1 base and J by 3 bases, and 10 bases separated the two germline ends. CDR3 nucleotides: TGTGCCAGCAGCTTAGTAGGGCAGAGCTACGAGCAGTACTTC. Translating gives CASSLVGQSYEQYF.

This chain's CDR3 is CAPSTSGRSTDTQYF. The CDR3 DNA sequence: TGTGCCCCTTCGACTAGCGGGAGAAGCACAGATACGCAGTATTTT. The chain combines TRBV5-4 with TRBJ2-3, with 12 bases fitting TRBD2. The CDR3 loop spans 15 amino acids. CDR1 is SGHNT, CDR2 YYREEE, per germline (reference sequence). J lost 0 bases, V lost 10 bases, and 6 bases had no gene match.

The chain's CDR3 is CASESGGPRLGQYF. In nucleotides, the CDR3 is TGTGCCAGTGAAAGCGGGGGGCCCCGCCTGGGGCAGTATTTT. The genes are TRBV19 and TRBJ2-3, with TRBD2 identical over 9 bases. V gave up 8 bases and J gave up 11 bases; unmatched junction bases: 14. The CDR3 extends over 14 amino acids. Germline lookup yields CDR1 LNHDA and CDR2 SQIVND (reference sequence).

The rearrangement links TRBV5-1 to TRBJ2-5; a weak D match, TRBD1 (7 bases). The J call is uncertain, as TRBJ2-7 better fits the DNA end. The CDR3 contains 17 residues. Germline assignment: CDR1 SGHRS and CDR2 YFSETQ. CDR3 sequence reads: CASSPRPQGEVSYEQYF. In DNA form, the CDR3 reads TGCGCCAGCAGCCCACGACCCCAGGGGGAGGTGTCCTACGAGCAGTACTTC.